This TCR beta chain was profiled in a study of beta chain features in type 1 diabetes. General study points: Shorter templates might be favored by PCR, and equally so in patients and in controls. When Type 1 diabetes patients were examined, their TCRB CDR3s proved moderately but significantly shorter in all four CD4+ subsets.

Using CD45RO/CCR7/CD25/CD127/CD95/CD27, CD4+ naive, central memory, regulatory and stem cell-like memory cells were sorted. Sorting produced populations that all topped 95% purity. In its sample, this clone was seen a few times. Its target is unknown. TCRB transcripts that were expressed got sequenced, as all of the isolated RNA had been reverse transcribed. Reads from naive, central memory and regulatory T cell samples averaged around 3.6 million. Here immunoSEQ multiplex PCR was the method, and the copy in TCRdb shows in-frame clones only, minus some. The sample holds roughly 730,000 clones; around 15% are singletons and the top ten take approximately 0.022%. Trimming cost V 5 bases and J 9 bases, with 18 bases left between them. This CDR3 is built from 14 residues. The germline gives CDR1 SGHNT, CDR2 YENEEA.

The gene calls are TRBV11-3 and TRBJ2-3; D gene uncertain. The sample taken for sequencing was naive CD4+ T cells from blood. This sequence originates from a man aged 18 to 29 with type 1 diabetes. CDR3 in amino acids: CASSLSAGSRTQYF. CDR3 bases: TGTGCCAGCAGCCTTTCTGCCGGATCGAGGACGCAGTATTTT.